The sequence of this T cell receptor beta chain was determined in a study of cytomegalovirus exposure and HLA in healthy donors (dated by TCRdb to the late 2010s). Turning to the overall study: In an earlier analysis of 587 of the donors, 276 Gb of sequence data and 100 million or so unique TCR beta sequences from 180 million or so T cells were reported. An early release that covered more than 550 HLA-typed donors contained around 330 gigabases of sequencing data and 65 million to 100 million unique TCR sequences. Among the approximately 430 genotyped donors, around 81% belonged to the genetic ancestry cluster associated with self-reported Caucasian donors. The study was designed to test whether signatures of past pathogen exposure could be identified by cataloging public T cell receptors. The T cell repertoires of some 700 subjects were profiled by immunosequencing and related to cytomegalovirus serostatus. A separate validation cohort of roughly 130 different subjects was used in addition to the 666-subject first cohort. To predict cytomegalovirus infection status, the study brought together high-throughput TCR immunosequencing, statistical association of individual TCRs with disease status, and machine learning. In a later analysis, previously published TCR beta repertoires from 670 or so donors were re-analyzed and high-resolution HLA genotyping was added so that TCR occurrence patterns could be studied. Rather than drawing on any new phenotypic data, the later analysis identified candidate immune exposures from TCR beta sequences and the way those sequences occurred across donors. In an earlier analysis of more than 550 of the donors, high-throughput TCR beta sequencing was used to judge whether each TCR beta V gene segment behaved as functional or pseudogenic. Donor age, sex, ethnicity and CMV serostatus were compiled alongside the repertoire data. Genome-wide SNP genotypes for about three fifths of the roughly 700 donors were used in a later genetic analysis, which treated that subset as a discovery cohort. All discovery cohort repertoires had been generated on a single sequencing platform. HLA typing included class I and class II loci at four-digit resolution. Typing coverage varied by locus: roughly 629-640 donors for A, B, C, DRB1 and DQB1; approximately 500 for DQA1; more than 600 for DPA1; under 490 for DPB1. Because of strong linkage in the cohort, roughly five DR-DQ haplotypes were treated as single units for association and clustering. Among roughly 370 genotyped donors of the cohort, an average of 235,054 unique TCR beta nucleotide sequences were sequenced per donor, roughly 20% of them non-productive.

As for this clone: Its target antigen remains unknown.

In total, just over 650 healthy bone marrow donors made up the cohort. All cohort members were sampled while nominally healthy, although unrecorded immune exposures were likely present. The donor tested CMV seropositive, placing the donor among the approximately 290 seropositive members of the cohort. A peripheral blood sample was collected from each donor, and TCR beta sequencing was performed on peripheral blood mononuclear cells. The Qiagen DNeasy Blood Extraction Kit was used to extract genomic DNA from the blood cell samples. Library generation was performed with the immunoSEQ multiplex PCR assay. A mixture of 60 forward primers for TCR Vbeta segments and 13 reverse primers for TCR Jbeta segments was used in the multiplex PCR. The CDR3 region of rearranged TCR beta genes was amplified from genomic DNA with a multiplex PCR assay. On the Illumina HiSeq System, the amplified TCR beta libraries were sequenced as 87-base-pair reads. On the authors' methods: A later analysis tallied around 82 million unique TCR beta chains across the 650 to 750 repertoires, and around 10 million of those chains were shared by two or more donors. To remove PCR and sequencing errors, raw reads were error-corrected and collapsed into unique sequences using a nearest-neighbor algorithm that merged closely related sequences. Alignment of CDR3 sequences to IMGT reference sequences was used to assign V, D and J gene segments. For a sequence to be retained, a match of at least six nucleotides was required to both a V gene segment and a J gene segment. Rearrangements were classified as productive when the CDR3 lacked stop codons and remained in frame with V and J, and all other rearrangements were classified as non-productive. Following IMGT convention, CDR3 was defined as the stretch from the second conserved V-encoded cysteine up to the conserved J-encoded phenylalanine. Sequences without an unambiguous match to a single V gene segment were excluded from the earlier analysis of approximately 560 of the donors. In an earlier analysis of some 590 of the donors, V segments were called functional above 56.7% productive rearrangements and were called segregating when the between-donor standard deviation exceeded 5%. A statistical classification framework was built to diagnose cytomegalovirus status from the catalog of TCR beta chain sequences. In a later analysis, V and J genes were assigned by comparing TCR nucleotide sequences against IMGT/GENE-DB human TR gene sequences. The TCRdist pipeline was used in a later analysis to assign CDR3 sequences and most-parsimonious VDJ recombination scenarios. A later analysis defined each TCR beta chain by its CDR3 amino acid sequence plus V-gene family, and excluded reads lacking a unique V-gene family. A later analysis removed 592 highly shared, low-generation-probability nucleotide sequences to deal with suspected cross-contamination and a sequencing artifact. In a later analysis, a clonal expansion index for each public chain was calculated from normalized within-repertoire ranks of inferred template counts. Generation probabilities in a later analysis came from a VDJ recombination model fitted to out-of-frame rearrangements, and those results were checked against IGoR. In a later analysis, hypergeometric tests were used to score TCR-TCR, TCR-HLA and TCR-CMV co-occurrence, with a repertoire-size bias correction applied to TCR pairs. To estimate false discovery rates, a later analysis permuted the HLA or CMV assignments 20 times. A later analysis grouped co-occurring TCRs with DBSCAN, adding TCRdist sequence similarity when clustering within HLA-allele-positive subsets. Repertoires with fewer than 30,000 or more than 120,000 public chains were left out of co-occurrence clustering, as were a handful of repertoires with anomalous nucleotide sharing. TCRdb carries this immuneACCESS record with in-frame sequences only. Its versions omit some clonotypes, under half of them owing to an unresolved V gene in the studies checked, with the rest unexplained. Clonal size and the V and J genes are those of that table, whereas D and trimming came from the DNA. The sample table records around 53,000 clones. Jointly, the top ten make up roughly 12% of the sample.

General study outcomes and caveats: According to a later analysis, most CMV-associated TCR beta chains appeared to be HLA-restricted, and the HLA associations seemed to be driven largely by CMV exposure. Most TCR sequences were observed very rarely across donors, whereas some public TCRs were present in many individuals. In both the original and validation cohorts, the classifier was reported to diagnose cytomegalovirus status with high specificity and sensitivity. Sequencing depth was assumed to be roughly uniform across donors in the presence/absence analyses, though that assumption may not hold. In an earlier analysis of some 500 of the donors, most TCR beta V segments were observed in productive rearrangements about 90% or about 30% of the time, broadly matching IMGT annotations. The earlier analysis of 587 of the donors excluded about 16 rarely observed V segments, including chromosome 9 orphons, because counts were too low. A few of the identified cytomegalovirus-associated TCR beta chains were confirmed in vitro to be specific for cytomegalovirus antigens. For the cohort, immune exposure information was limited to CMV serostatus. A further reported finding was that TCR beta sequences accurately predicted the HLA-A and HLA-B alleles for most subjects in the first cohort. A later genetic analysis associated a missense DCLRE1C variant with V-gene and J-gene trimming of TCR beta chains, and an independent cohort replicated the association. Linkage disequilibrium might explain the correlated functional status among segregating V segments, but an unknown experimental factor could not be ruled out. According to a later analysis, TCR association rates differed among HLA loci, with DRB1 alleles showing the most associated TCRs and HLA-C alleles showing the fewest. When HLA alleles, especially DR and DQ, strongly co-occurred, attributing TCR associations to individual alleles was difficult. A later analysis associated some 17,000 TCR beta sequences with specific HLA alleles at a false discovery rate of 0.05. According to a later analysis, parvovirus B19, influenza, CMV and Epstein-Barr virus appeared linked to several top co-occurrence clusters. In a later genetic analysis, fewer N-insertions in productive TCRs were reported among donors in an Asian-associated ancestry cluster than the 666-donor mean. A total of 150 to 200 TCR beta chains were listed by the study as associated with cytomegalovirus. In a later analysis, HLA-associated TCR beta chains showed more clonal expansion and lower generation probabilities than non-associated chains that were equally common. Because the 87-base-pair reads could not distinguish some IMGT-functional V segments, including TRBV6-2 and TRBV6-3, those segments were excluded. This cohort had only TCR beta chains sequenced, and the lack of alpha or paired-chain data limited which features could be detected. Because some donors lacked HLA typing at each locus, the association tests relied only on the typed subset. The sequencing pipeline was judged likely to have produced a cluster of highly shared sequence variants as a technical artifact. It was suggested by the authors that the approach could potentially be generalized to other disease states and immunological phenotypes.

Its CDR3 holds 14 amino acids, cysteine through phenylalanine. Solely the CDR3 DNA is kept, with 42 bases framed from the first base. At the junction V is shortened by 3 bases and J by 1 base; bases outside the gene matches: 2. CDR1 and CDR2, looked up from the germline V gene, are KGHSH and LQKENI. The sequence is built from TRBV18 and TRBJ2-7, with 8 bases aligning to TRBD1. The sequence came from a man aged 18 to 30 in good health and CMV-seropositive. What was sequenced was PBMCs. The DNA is TGTGCCAGCTCACCGGGACAGGTTTCCTACGAGCAGTACTTC. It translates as CASSPGQVSYEQYF.